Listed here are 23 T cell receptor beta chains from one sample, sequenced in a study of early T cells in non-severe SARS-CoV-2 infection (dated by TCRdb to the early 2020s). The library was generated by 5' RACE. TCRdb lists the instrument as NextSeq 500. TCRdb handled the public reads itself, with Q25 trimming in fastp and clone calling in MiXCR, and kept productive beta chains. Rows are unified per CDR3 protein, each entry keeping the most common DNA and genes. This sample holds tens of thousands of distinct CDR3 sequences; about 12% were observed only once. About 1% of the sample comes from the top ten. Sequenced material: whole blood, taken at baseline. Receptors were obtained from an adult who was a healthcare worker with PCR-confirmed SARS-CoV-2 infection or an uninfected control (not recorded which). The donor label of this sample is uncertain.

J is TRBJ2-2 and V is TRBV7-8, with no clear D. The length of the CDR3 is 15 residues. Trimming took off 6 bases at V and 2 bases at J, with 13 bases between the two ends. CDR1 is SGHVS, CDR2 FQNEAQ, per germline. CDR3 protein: CASRSGRFNTGELFF. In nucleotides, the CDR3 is TGTGCCAGCAGATCCGGACGGTTCAACACCGGGGAGCTGTTTTTT.

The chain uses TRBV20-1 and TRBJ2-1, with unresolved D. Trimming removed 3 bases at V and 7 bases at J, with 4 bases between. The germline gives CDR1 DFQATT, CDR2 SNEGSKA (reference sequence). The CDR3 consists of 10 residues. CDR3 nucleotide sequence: TGCAGTGCTAGTATGAATGAGCAGTTCTTC. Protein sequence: CSASMNEQFF.

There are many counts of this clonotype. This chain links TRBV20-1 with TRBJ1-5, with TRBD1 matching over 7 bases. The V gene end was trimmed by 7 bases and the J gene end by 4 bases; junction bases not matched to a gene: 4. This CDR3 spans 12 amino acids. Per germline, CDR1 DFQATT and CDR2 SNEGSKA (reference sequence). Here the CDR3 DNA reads TGCAGTGTTATACAGGGGAATCAGCCCCAGCATTTT. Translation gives CSVIQGNQPQHF.

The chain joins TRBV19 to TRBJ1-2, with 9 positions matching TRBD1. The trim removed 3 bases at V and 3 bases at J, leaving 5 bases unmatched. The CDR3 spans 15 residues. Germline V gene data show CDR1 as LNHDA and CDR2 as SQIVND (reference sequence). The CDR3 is CASSMTGQGYYGYTF. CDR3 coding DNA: TGTGCCAGTAGTATGACGGGACAGGGTTACTATGGCTACACCTTC.

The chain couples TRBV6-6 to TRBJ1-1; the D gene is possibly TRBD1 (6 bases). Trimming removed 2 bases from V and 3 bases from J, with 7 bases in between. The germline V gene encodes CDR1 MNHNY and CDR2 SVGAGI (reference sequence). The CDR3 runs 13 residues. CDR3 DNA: TGTGCCAGCAGTTACGAGGGGGACACTGAAGCTTTCTTT. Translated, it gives CASSYEGDTEAFF.

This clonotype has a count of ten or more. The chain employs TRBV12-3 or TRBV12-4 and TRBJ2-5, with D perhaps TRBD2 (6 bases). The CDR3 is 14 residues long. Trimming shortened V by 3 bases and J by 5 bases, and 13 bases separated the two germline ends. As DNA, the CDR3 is TGTGCCAGCAGTTTCGGCGGGGTTAGTGAGACCCAGTACTTC. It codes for CASSFGGVSETQYF.

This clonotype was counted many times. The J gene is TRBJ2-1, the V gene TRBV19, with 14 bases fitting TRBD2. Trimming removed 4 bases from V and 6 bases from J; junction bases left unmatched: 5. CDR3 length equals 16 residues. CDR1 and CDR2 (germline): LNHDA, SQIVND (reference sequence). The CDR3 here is CASSRGGTSGGNEQFF. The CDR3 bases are TGTGCCAGTAGTAGGGGCGGGACTAGCGGGGGCAATGAGCAGTTCTTC.

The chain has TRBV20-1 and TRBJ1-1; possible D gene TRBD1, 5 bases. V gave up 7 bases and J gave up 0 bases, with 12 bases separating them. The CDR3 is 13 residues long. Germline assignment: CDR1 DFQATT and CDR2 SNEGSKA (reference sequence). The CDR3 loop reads CSGERDLNTEAFF. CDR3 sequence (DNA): TGCAGTGGCGAGCGGGACCTGAACACTGAAGCTTTCTTT.

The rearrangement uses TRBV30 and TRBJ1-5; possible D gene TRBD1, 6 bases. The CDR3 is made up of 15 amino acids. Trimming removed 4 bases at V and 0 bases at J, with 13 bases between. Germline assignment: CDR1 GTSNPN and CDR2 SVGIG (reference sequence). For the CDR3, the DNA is TGTGCCTGGACGTCTCAGGGGCTTAGCAATCAGCCCCAGCATTTT. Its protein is CAWTSQGLSNQPQHF.

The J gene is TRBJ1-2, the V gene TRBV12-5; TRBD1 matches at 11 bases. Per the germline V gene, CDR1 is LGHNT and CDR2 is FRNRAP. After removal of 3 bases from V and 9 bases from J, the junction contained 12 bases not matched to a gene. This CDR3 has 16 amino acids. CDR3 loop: CASGFDKGQGALSYTF. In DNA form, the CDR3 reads TGTGCTAGTGGTTTCGATAAAGGACAGGGGGCTCTTAGCTACACCTTC.

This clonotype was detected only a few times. CDR3 nucleotides: TGCGCCAGCAGTTCCCATTTCTATGGCTACACCTTC. Residues: CASSSHFYGYTF. The V call is TRBV10-1, the J call TRBJ1-2; D uncertain. Germline values: CDR1 WNHNN, CDR2 SYGVQD (reference sequence). With 5 bases removed from V and 4 bases from J, the gap between germline ends came to 8 bases. The length of the CDR3 is 12 residues.

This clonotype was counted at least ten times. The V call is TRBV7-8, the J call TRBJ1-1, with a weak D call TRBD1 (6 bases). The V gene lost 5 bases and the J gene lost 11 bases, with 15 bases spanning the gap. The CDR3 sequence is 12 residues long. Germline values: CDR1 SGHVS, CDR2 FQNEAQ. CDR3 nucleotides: TGTGCCAGCAGCCCCGGAGGGGGGTCCGCTTTCTTT. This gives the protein CASSPGGGSAFF.

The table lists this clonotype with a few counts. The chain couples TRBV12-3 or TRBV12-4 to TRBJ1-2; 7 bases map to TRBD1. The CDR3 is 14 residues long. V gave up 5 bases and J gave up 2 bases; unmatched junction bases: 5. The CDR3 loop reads CASSVLTGNYGYTF. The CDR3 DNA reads TGTGCCAGCAGTGTCCTGACAGGGAACTATGGCTACACCTTC.

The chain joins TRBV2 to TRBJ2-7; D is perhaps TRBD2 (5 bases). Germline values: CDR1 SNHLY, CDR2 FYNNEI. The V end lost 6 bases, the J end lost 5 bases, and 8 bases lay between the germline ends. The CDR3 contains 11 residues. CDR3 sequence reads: CASSLRDEQYV. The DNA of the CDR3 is TGTGCCAGCAGCTTGAGGGACGAGCAGTACGTC.

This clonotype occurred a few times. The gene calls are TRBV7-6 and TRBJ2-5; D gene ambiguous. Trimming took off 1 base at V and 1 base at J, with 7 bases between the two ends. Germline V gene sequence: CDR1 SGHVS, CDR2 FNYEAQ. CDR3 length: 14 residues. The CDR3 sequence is CASSLEAGQETQYF. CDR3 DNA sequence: TGTGCCAGCAGCTTAGAGGCTGGCCAAGAGACCCAGTACTTC. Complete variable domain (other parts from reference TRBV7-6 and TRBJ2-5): GAGVSQSPRYKVTKRGQDVALRCDPISGHVSLYWYRQALGQGPEFLTYFNYEAQQDKSGLPNDRFSAERPEGSISTLTIQRTEQRDSAMYRCASSLEAGQETQYFGPGTRLLVL.

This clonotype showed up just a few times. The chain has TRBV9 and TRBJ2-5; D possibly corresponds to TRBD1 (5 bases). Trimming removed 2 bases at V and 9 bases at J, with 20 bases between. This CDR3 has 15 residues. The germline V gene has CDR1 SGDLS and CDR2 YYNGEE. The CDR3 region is CASSVGPNDGQSQYF. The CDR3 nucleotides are TGTGCCAGCAGCGTGGGGCCCAACGACGGGCAGTCCCAGTACTTC.

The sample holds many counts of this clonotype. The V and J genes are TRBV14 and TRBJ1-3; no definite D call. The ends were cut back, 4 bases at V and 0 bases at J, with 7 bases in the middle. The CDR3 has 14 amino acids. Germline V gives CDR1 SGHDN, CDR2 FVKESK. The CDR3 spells CASSRVHSGNTIYF. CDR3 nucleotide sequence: TGTGCCAGCAGCCGAGTGCACTCTGGAAACACCATATATTTT.

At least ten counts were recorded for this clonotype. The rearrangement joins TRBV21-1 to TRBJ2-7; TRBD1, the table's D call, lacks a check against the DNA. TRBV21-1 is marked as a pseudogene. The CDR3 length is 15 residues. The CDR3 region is CASLGSGTGSYEQYV. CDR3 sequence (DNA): TGTGCCAGCTTGGGATCCGGGACGGGCTCCTACGAGCAGTACGTC.

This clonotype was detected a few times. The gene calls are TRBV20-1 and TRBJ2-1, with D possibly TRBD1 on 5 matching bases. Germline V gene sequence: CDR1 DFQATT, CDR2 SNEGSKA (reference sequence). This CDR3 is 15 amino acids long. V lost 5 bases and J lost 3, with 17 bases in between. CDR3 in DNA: TGCAGTGCTCACCGAACAGGTTCGAGCTACAATGAGCAGTTCTTC. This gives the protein CSAHRTGSSYNEQFF.

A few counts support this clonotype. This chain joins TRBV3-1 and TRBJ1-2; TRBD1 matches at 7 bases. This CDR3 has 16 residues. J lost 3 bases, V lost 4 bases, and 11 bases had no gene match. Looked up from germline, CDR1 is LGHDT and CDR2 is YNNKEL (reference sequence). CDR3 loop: CASSPDGQEDYYGYTF. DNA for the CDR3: TGTGCCAGCAGCCCTGATGGACAGGAGGACTACTATGGCTACACCTTC.

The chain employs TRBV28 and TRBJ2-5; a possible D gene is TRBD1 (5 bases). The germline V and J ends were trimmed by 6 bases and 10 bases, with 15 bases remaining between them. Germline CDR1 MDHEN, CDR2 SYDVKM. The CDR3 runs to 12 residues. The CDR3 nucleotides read TGTGCCAGCAGACGGACAAGTACGAGCCAGTACTTC. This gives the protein CASRRTSTSQYF.

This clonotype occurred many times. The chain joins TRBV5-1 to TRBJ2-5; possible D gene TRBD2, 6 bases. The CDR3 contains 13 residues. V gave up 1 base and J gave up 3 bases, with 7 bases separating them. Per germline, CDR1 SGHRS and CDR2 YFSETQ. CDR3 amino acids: CASSLWGEETQYF. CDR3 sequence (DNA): TGCGCCAGCAGCTTGTGGGGGGAAGAGACCCAGTACTTC.

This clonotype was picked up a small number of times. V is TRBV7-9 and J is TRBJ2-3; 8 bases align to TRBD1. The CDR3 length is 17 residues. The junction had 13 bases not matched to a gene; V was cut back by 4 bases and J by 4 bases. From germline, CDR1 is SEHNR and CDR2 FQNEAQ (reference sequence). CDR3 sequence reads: CASSSRTGTFLADTQYF. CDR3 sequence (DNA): TGTGCCAGCAGCTCGAGGACAGGGACGTTCCTTGCAGATACGCAGTATTTT.